This T cell receptor (beta chain) is from a study of T cells in narcolepsy. Study context: Healthy controls were enrolled alongside patients with narcolepsy type 1 or type 2. Study results and limitations: Some memory CD4+ repertoires had no autoreactive clone sequences.

About this clone: The antigen remains unidentified.

Libraries were prepared by immunoSEQ multiplex PCR; TCRdb keeps only in-frame clonotypes and omits some of them. Here the sample spans around 26,000 clones, 55% to 80% being singletons. The V and J ends lost 3 bases and 8 bases, in that order; junction bases with no gene match: 23. The CDR3 contains 19 residues. Germline CDR1 and CDR2: SGDLS and YYNGEE. The TCR sequence derives from a human donor in good health. The sequenced material came from memory (CD45RA-) CD4+ T cells from blood. The V call is TRBV9, the J call TRBJ2-1; 7 nucleotides match TRBD1. Written as DNA, the CDR3 is TGTGCCAGCAGCGCCGAGGGGGCCCCGGGACGGTATGGGGCTGATGAGCAGTTCTTC. Residues: CASSAEGAPGRYGADEQFF.